This T cell receptor beta chain was sequenced during a study of breast tumors, draining lymph nodes, adjacent tissues (TCRdb year 2016). At the level of the whole study: Breast cancer patients provided tumor, adjacent nontumor tissue and axillary lymph nodes, and the study compared the TCR beta repertoires across these three sources. In human breast cancer, the study set out to assess how tumor, surrounding tissue and draining lymph node repertoires relate to one another and whether T cells might be exchanged between them. Overall results and qualifications from the work: Tumor and nontumor tissue repertoires were found to be significantly more similar in luminal-like than in basal-like breast cancer. Tumors showed preferential V and J gene usage, and their T-cell repertoire diversity fell below that of lymph nodes yet above that of nontumor tissue. Rather than being directly demonstrated, the conclusion that tumor T cells originate in lymph nodes was presented as consistent with a hypothesis. The data were considered consistent with the idea that most tumor T cells come from the lymph node and then expand in tumor tissue.

From its cysteine to its phenylalanine, the CDR3 spans 13 amino acids. Only CDR3 DNA remains: 39 bases, in frame from the first base. CDR1 and CDR2, looked up from the germline V gene (reference sequence), are SEHNR and FQNEAQ. V is reduced by 5 bases and J by 7 bases, leaving a spacing of 14 bases between them. This clonotype has ten or more counts. It lacks a known antigen. No base quality information exists; no much larger clone differs at one position. Lymph node samples were obtained from the axillary draining lymph nodes of breast cancer patients. Sequencing instrument: Illumina HiSeq 2000. TCR beta chain libraries were generated by multiplex PCR amplification. High-throughput sequencing was used to analyze the amplified TCR beta chain products. TCRdb's own reprocessing of the public reads used fastp at Q25 and MiXCR and kept productive beta chains. CDR3 protein duplicates are merged, each entry listing the most common genes and DNA. In this sample the table shows approximately 150,000 distinct CDR3 sequences, over 25% of which occur a single time. The ten largest clones represent about 2.5% of the sample.

The source material was axillary lymph node tissue. The V gene is TRBV7-9 and the J gene is TRBJ1-2; a tentative D call is TRBD1 (5 bases match). This TCR was sampled from a female donor with breast cancer. Some clones in this sample may be carry-over from other donors' samples. This receptor carries the CDR3 CASSPSAGGGYTF. In nucleotide form, the sequence is TGTGCCAGCAGCCCATCGGCGGGGGGTGGCTACACCTTC.